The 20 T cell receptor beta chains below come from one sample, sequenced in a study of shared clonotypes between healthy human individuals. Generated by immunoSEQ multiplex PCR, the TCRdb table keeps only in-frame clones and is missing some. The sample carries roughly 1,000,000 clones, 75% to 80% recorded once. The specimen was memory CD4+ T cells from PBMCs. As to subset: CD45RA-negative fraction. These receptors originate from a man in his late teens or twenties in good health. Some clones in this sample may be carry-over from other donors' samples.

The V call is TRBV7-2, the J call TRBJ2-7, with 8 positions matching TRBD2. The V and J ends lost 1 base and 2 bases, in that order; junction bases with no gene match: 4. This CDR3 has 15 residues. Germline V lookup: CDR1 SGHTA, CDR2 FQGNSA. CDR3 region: CASSLDPAGAYEQYF. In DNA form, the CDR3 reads TGTGCCAGCAGCTTAGACCCAGCGGGAGCCTACGAGCAGTACTTC.

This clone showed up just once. Here the CDR3 reads CASSTTGPPYEQYF. The CDR3 bases are TGCGCCAGCAGCACAACCGGGCCCCCCTACGAGCAGTACTTC. The chain uses TRBV5-1 and TRBJ2-7; D uncertain. Germline V lookup: CDR1 SGHRS, CDR2 YFSETQ. There are 14 residues in the CDR3. Trimming left V 4 bases short and J 2 bases short, with 13 bases between.

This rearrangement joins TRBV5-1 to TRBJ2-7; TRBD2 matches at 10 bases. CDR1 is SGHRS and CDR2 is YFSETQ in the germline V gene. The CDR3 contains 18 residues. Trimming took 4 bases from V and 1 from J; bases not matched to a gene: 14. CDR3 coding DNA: TGCGCCAGCAGCCCGGGATCCGGACTAGCGGCGATATCCTACGAGCAGTACTTC. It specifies CASSPGSGLAAISYEQYF.

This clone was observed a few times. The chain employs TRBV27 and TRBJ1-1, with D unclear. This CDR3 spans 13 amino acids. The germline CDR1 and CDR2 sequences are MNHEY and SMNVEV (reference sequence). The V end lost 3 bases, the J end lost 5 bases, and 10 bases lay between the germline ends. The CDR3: CASSFRPGTEAFF. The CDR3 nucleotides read TGTGCCAGCAGTTTCCGACCTGGGACTGAAGCTTTCTTT.

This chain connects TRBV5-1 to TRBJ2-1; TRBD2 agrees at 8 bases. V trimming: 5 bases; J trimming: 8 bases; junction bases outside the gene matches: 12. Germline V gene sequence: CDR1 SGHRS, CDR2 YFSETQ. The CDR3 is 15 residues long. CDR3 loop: CASRRGSGSGDEQFF. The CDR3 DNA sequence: TGCGCCAGCAGACGGGGGAGCGGGAGCGGAGATGAGCAGTTCTTC.

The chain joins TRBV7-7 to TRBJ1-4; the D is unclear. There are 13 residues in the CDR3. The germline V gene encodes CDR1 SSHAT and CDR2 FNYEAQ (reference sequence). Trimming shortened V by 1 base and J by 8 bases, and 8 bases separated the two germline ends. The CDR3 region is CASSLGRHEKLFF. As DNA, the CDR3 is TGTGCCAGCAGCTTAGGGCGGCACGAAAAACTGTTTTTT. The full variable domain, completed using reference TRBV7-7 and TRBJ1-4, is GAGVSQSPRYKVTKRGQDVTLRCDPISSHATLYWYQQALGQGPEFLTYFNYEAQPDKSGLPSDRFSAERPEGSISTLTIQRTEQRDSAMYRCASSLGRHEKLFFGSGTQLSVL.

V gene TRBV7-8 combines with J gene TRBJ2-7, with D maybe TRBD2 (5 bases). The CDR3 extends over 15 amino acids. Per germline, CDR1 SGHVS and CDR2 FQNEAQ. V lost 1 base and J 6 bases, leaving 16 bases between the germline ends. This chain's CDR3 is CASSLVAYYAGEQYF. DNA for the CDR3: TGTGCCAGCAGCTTAGTAGCGTACTACGCCGGCGAGCAGTACTTC. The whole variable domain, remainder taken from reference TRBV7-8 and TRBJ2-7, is GAGVSQSPRYKVAKRGQDVALRCDPISGHVSLFWYQQALGQGPEFLTYFQNEAQLDKSGLPSDRFFAERPEGSVSTLKIQRTQQEDSAVYLCASSLVAYYAGEQYFGPGTRLTVT.

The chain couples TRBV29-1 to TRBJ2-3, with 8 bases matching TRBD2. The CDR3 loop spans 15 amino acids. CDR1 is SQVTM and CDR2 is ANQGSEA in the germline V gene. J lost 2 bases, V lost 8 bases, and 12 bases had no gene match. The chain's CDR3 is CSSGGAGAFTDTQYF. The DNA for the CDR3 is TGCAGCTCGGGAGGAGCGGGAGCTTTCACAGATACGCAGTATTTT.

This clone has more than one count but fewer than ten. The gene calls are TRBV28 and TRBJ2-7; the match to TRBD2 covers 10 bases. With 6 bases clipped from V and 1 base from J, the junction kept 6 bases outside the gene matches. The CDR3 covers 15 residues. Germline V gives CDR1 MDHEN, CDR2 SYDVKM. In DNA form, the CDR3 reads TGTGCCAGCAGGGGAGCGGGAGGGCTTTCCTACGAGCAGTACTTC. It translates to CASRGAGGLSYEQYF.

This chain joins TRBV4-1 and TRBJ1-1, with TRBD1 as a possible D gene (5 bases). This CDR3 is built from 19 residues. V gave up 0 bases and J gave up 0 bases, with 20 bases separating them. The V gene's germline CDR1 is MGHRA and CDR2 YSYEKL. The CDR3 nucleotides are TGCGCCAGCAGCCAAGATCAGATAGGGTTGGGGCGCGTGAACACTGAAGCTTTCTTT. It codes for CASSQDQIGLGRVNTEAFF.

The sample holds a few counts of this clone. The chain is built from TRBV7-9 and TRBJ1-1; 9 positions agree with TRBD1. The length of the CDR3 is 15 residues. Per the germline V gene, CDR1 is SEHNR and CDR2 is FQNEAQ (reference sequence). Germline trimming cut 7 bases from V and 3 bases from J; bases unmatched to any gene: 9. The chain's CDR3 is CASTTPGTGYTEAFF. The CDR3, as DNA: TGTGCCAGCACCACCCCCGGGACAGGGTACACTGAAGCTTTCTTT.

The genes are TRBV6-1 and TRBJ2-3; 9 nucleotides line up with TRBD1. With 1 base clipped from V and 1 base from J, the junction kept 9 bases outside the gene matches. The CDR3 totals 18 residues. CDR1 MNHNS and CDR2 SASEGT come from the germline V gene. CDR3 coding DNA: TGTGCCAGCAGTGAAGTGGGTCCTTGGACAGGGGGCACAGATACGCAGTATTTT. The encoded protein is CASSEVGPWTGGTDTQYF.

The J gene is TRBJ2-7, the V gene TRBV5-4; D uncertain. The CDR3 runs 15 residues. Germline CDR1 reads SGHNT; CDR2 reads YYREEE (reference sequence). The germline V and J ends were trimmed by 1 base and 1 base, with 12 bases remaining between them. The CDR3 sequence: CASSLQIADSYEQYF. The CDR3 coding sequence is TGTGCCAGCAGCTTGCAAATAGCTGATTCCTACGAGCAGTACTTC.

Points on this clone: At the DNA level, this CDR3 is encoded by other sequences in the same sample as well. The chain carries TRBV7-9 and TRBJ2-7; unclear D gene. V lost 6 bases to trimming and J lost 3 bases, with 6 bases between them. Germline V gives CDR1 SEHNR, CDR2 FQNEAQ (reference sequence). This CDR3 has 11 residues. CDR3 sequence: CASSSNYEQYF. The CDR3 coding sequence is TGTGCCAGCAGTTCGAACTACGAGCAGTACTTC.

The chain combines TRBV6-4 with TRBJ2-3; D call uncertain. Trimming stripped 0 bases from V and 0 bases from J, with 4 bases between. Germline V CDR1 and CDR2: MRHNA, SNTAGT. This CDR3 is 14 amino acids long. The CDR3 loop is CASSDSISTDTQYF. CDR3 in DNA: TGTGCCAGCAGTGACTCGATCAGCACAGATACGCAGTATTTT.

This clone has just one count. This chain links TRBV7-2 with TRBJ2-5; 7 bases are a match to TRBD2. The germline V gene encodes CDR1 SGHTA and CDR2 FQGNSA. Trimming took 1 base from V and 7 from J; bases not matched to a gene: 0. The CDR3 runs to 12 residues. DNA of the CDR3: TGTGCCAGCAGCTTAGGCGGGGGGACCCAGTACTTC. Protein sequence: CASSLGGGTQYF.

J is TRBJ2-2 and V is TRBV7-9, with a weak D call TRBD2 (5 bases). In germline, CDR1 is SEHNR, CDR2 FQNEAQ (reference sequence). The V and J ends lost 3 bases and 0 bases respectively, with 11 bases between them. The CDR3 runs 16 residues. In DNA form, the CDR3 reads TGTGCCAGCAGCTTTTGGGCGGGCTCGAACACCGGGGAGCTGTTTTTT. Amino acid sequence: CASSFWAGSNTGELFF.

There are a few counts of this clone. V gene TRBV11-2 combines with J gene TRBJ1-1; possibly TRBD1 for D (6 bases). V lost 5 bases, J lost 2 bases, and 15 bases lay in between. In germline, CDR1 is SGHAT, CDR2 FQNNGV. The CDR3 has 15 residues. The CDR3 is CASSRGPGLNTEAFF. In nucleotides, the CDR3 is TGTGCCAGCAGCCGGGGGCCAGGCCTTAACACTGAAGCTTTCTTT.

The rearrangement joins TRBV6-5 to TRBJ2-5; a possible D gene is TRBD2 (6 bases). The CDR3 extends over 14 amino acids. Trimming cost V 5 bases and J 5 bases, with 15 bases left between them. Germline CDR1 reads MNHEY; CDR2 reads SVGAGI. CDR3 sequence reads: CASSGGGASETQYF. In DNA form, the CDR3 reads TGTGCCAGCAGTGGGGGAGGAGCGAGCGAGACCCAGTACTTC.

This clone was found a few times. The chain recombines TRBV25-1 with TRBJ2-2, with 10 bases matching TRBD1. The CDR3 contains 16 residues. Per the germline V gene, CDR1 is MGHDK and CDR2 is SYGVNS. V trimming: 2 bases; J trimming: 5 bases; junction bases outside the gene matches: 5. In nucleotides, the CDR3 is TGTGCCAGCAGTGAAGGCGGGACAGGGGAGACCGGGGAGCTGTTTTTT. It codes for CASSEGGTGETGELFF.